This note documents a single T cell receptor (beta chain) sequence. Its matching antigen is unknown. This entry belongs to a study of shared clonotypes between healthy human individuals. Overall study: A few men and two women, aged 18 to 49, were donors. Study results and limitations: Represented diversity (both genetic and exposure-history) was limited by the small number of donors. In the sorted subsets, rarefaction showed sequencing was incomplete despite large depth.

Produced via immunoSEQ multiplex PCR; TCRdb's table is partial and in-frame only. This table holds 2,100,000 or so clones, around 95% found once. V shed 5 bases and J shed 0 bases, with 8 bases lying between them. The CDR3 is 13 amino acids. Germline CDR1 SGHDT, CDR2 YYEEEE. The sequenced sample consisted of naive CD4+ T cells sorted from blood. Subset here: CD45RA+ positively selected. The chain couples TRBV5-6 to TRBJ2-5, with TRBD2 as a possible D gene (6 bases). The TCR sequence derives from a man younger than 35 in good health. The CDR3 is CASRRDYQETQYF. CDR3 nucleotides: TGTGCCAGCAGACGGGACTACCAAGAGACCCAGTACTTC.